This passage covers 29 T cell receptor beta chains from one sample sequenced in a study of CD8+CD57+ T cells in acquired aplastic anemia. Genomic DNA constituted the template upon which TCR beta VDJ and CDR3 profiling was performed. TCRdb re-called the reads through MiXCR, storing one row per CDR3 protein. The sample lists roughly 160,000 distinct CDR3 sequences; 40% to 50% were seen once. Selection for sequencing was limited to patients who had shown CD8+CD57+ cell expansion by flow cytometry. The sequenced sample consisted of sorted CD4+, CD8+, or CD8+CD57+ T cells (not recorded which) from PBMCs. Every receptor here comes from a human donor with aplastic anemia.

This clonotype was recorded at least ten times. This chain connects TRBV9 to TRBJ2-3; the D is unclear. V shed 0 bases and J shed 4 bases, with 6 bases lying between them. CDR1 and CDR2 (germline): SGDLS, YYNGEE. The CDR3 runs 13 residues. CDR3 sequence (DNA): TGTGCCAGCAGCGTAGGACTCCCAGATACGCAGTATTTT. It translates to CASSVGLPDTQYF.

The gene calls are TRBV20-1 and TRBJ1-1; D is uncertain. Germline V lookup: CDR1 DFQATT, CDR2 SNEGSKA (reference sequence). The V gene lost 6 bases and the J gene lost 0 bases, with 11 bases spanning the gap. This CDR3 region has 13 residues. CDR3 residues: CSALWRVNTEAFF. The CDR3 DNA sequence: TGCAGTGCACTCTGGAGGGTGAACACTGAAGCTTTCTTT.

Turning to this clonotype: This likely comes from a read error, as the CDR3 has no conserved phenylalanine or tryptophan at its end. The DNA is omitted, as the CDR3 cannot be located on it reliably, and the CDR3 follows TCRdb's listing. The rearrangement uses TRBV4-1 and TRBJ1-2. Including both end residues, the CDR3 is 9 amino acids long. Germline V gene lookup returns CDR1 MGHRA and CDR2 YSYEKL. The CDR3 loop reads CASSPKRTL.

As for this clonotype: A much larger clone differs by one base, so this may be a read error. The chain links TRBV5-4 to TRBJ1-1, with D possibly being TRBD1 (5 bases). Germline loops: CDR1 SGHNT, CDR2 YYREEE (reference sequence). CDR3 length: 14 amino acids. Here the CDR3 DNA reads TGTGCCAGCAGCTTGGTATCAGGGAACATTGAAGCTTTCTTT. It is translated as CASSLVSGNIEAFF. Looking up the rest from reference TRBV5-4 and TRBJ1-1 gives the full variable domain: ETGVTQSPTHLIKTRGQQVTLRCSSQSGHNTVSWYQQALGQGPQFIFQYYREEENGRGNFPPRFSGLQFPNYSSELNVNALELDDSALYLCASSLVSGNIEAFFGQGTRLTVV.

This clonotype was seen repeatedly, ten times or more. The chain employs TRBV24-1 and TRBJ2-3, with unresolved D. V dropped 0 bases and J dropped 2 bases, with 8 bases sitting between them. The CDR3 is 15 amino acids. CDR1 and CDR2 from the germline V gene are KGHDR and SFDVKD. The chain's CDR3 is CATSDLWRNTDTQYF. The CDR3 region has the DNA TGTGCCACCAGTGATTTGTGGCGGAACACAGATACGCAGTATTTT.

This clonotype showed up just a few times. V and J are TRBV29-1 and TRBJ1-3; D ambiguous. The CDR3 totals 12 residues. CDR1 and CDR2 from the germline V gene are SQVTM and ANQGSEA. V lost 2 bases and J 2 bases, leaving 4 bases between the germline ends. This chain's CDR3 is CSVEFPGNTIYF. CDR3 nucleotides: TGCAGCGTTGAATTCCCTGGAAACACCATATATTTT.

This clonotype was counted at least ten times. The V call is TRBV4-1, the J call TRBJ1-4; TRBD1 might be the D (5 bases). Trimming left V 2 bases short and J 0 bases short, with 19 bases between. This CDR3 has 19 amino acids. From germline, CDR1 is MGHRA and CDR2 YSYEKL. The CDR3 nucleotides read TGCGCCAGCAGCCAAATCAGGGTCAAGCTACCCGCAACTAATGAAAAACTGTTTTTT. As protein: CASSQIRVKLPATNEKLFF.

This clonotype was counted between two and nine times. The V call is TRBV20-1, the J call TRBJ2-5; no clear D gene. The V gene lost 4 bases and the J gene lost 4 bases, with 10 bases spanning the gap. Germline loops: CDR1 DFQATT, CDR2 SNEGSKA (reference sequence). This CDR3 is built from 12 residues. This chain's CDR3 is CSANQLRETQYF. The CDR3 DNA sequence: TGCAGTGCTAACCAGTTACGAGAGACCCAGTACTTC.

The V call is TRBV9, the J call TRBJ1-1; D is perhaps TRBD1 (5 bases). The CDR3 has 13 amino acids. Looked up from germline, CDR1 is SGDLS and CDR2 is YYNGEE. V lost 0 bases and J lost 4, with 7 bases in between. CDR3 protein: CASSVEGFTEAFF. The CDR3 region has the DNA TGTGCCAGCAGCGTAGAGGGGTTCACTGAAGCTTTCTTT.

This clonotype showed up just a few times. This chain's CDR3 is CASSLQGAGNSPLHF. As DNA, the CDR3 is TGTGCCAGCAGCCTACAGGGGGCGGGAAATTCACCCCTCCACTTT. This rearrangement joins TRBV7-3 to TRBJ1-6, with TRBD1 matching 9 bases. The length of the CDR3 is 15 residues. J was trimmed by 7 bases and V by 5 bases; bases with no gene match: 6. Germline V gene sequence: CDR1 SGHTA, CDR2 FQGTGA.

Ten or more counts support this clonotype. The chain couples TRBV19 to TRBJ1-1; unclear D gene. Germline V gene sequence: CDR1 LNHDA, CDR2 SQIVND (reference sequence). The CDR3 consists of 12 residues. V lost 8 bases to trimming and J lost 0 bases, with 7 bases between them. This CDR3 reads CASVDLNTEAFF. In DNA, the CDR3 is TGTGCCAGTGTTGACCTGAACACTGAAGCTTTCTTT.

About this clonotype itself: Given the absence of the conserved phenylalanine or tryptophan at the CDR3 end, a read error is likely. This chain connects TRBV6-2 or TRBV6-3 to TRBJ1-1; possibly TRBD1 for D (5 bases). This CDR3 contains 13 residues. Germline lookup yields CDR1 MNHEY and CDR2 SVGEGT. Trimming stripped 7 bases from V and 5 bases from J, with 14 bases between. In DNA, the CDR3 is TGTGCCAGCACCCGAGGGGTTGGGACTGAAGCTTTCTCT. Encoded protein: CASTRGVGTEAFS.

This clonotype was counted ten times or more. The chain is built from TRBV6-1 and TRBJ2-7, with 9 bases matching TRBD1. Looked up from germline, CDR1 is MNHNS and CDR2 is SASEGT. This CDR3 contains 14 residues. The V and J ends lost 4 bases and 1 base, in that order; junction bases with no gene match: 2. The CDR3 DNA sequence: TGTGCCAGCAGTGGGGACAGGGAGTCCTACGAGCAGTACTTC. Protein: CASSGDRESYEQYF.

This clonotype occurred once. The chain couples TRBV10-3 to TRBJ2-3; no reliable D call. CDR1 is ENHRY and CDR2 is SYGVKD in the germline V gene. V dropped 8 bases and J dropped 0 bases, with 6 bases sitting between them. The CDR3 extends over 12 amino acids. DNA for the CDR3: TGTGCCATCGCAGTGAGCACAGATACGCAGTATTTT. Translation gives CAIAVSTDTQYF.

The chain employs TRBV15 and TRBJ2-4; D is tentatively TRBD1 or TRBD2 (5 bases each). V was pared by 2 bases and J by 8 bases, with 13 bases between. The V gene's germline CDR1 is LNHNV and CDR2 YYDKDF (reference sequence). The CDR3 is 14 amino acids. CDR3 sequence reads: CATSRTGALDIQYF. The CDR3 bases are TGTGCCACCAGCAGAACCGGGGCCCTAGACATTCAGTACTTC.

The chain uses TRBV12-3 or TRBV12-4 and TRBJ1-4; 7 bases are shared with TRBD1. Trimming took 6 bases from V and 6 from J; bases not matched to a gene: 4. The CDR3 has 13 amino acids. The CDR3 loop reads CASSTGVDEKLFF. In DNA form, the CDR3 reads TGTGCCAGCAGCACAGGGGTGGATGAAAAACTGTTTTTT.

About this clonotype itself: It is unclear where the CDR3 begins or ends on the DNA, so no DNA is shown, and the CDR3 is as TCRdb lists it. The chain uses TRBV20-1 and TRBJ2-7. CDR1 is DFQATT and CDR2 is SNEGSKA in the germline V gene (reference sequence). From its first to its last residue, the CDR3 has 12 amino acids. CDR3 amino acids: CCASSSGGEQYF.

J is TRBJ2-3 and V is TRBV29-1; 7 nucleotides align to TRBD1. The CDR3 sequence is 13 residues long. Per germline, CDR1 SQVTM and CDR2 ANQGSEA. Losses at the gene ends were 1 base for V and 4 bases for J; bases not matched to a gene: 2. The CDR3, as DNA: TGCAGCGTTGAAGGCGACAGGGCAGATACGCAGTATTTT. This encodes CSVEGDRADTQYF.

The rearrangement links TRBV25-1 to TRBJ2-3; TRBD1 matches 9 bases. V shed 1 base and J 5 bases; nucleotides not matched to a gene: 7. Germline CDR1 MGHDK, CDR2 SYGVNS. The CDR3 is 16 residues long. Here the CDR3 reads CASSEWTGVHEDTQYF. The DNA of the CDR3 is TGTGCCAGCAGTGAATGGACAGGGGTACATGAAGATACGCAGTATTTT.

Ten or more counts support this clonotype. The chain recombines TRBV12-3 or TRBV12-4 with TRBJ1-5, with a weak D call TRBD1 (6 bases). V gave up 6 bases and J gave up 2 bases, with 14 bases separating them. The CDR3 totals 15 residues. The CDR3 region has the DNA TGTGCCAGCAGCCCGGGAGGGGGGGGCAATCAGCCCCAGCATTTT. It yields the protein CASSPGGGGNQPQHF.

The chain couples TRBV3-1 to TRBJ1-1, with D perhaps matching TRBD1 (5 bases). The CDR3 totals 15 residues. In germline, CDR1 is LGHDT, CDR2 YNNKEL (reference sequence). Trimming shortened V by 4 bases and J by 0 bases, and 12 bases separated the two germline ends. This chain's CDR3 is CASSRTGNMNTEAFF. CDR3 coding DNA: TGTGCCAGCAGCCGAACAGGAAACATGAACACTGAAGCTTTCTTT.

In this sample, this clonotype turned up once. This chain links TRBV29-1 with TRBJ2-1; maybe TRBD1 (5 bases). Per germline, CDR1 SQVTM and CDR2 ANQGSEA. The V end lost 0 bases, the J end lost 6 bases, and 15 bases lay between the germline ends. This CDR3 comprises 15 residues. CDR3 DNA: TGCAGCGTTGAAGATTCCCGGACAATTAGCAATGAGCAGTTCTTC. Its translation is CSVEDSRTISNEQFF.

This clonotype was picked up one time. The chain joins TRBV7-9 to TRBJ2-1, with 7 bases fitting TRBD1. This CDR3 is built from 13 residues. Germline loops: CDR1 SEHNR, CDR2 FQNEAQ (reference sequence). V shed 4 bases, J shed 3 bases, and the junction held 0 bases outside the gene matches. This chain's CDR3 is CASSWDSYNEQFF. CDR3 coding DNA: TGTGCCAGCAGCTGGGACAGCTACAATGAGCAGTTCTTC.

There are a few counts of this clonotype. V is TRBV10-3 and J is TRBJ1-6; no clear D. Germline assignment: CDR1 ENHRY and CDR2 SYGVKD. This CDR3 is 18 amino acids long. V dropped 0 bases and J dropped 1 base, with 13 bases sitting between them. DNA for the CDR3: TGTGCCATCAGTGAGTCACTCTCTAGGGTGTCCTATAATTCACCCCTCCACTTT. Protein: CAISESLSRVSYNSPLHF.

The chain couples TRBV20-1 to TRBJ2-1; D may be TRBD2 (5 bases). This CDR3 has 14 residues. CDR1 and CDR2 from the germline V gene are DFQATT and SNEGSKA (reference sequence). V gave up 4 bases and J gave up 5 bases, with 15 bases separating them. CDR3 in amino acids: CSAISGVRHNEQFF. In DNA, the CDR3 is TGCAGTGCTATATCCGGGGTTCGGCACAATGAGCAGTTCTTC.

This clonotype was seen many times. CDR3 sequence (DNA): TGTGCCAGCAGCGTAGGGGGACAATATTCACCCCTCCACTTT. It specifies CASSVGGQYSPLHF. This chain uses TRBV9 with TRBJ1-6; TRBD1 might be the D (6 bases). The CDR3 length is 14 residues. Germline V gene lookup returns CDR1 SGDLS and CDR2 YYNGEE. V lost 0 bases, J lost 8 bases, and 9 bases lay in between.

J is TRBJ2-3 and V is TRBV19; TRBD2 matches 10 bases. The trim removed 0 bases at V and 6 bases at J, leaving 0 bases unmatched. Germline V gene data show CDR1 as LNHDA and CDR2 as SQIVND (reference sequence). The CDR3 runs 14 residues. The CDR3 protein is CASSIELAGDTQYF. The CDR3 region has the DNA TGTGCCAGTAGTATAGAACTAGCGGGGGATACGCAGTATTTT.

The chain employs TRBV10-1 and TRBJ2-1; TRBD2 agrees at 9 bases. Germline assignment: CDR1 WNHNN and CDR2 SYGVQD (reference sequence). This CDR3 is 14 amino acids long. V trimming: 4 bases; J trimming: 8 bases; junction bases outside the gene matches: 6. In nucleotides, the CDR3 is TGCGCCAGCAGTGCCAGCGGGGGGAAGGATGAGCAGTTCTTC. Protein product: CASSASGGKDEQFF.

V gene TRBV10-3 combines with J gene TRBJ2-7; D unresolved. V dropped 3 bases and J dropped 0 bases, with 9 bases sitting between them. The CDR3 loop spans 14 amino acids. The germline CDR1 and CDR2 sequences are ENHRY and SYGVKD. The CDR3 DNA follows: TGTGCCATCAGTGAACGGGTTAGCTCCTACGAGCAGTACTTC. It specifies CAISERVSSYEQYF.